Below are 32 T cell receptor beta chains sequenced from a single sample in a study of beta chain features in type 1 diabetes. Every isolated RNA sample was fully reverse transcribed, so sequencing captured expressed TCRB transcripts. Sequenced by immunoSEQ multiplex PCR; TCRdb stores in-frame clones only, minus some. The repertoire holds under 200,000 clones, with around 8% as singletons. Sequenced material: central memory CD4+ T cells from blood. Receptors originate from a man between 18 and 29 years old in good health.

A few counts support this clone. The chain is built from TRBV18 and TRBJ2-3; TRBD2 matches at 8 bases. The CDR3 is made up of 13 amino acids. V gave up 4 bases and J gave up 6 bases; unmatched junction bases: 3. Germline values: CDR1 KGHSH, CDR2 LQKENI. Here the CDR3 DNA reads TGTGCCAGCTCACTCGCTAGCGGGGATACGCAGTATTTT. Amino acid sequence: CASSLASGDTQYF.

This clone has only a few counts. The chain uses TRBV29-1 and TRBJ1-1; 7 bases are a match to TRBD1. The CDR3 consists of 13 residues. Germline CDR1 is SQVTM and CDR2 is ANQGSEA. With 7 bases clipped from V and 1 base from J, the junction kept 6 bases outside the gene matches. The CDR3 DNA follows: TGCAGCGGCCTGGGGGACAGGAACACTGAAGCTTTCTTT. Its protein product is CSGLGDRNTEAFF.

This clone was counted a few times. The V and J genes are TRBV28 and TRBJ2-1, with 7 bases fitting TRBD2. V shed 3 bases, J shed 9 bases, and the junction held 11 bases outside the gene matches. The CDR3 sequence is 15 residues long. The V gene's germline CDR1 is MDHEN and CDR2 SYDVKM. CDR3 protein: CASSFWGRAGGEQFF. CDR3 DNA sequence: TGTGCCAGCAGTTTCTGGGGGAGGGCCGGGGGTGAGCAGTTCTTC.

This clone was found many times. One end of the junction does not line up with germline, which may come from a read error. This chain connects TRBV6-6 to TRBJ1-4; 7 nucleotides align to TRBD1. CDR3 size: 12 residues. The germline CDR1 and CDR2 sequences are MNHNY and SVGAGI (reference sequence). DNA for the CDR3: TGTGCCAGCAGTTACTCGAAGGGACAGATAGACTTT. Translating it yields CASSYSKGQIDF.

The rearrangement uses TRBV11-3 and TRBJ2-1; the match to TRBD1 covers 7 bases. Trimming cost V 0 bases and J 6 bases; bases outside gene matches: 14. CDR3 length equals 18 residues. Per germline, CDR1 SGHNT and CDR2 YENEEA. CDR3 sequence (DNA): TGTGCCAGCAGCTTAGATCATGCCGGGACAGCAGGGGTCAATGAGCAGTTCTTC. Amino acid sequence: CASSLDHAGTAGVNEQFF. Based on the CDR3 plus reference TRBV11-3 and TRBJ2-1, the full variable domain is EAGVVQSPRYKIIEKKQPVAFWCNPISGHNTLYWYLQNLGQGPELLIRYENEEAVDDSQLPKDRFSAERLKGVDSTLKIQPAELGDSAVYLCASSLDHAGTAGVNEQFFGPGTRLTVL.

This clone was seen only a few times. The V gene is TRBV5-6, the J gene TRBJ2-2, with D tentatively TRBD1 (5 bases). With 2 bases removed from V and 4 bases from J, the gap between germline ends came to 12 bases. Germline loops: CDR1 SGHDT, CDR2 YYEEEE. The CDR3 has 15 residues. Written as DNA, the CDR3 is TGTGCCAGCAGCTTTGTCTCAGGGTCCACCGGGGAGCTGTTTTTT. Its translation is CASSFVSGSTGELFF.

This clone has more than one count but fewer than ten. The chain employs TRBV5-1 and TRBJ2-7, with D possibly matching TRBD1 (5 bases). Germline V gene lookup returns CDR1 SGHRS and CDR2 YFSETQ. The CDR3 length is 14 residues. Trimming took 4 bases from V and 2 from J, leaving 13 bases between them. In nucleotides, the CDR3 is TGCGCCAGCAGCCCCCCGACAGCCCCCTACGAGCAGTACTTC. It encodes CASSPPTAPYEQYF.

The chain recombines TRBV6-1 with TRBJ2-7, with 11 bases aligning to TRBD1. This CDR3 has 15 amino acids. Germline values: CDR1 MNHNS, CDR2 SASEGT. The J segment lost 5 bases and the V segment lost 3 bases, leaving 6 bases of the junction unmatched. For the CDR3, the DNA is TGTGCCAGCAGTGATTGGACAGGGGGCAAGGACGAGCAGTACTTC. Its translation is CASSDWTGGKDEQYF.

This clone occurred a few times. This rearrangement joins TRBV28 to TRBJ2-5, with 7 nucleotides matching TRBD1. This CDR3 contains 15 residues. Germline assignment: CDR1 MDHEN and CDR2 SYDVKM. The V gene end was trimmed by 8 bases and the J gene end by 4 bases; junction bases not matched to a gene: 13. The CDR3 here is CASLTRTGSRETQYF. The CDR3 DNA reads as TGTGCCAGCCTAACCAGGACAGGTAGTCGAGAGACCCAGTACTTC.

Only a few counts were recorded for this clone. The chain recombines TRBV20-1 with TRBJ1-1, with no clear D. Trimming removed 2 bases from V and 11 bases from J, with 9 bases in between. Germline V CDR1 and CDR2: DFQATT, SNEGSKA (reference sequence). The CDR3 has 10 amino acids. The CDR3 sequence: CSARQVWAFF. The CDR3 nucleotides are TGCAGTGCTAGACAGGTTTGGGCTTTCTTT.

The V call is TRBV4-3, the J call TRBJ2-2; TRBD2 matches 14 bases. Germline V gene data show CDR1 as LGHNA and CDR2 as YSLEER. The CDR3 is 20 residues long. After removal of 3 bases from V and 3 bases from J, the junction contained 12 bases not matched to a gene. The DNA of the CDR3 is TGCGCCAGCAGCCACTCCTCCGGGACTAGCGGGAGACGTCACACCGGGGAGCTGTTTTTT. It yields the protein CASSHSSGTSGRRHTGELFF.

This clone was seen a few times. The CDR3 coding sequence is TGTGCCAGCGGGAGTGGGGGGGATAATGAGCAGTTCTTC. Protein product: CASGSGGDNEQFF. J is TRBJ2-1 and V is TRBV2; 7 bases match TRBD2. V lost 8 bases to trimming and J lost 7 bases; unmatched junction nucleotides: 8. CDR3 size: 13 residues. Germline CDR1 and CDR2: SNHLY and FYNNEI.

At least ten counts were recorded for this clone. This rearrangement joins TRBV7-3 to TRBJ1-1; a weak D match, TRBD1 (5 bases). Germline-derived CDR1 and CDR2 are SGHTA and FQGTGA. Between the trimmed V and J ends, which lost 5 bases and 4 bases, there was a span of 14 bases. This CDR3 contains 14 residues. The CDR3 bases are TGTGCCAGCAGCCCTTCGGGGGTGGGCACTGAAGCTTTCTTT. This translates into CASSPSGVGTEAFF.

This CDR3 is CASSSPDRGDYGYTF. In DNA, the CDR3 is TGTGCCAGCAGCTCCCCGGACAGGGGTGACTATGGCTACACCTTC. V gene TRBV28 combines with J gene TRBJ1-2; 9 nucleotides align to TRBD1. The CDR3 consists of 15 residues. Germline V gives CDR1 MDHEN, CDR2 SYDVKM. The junction had 8 bases not matched to a gene; V was cut back by 6 bases and J by 3 bases.

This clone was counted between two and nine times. CDR3 residues: CASSSGGSSYEQYF. CDR3 DNA sequence: TGTGCCAGCAGCTCGGGGGGCAGCTCCTACGAGCAGTACTTC. This sequence joins TRBV7-2 and TRBJ2-5, with D possibly matching TRBD2 (7 bases). Near its end, the DNA agrees better with TRBJ2-7, so the J call may be wrong. The CDR3 extends over 14 amino acids. Germline V gene sequence: CDR1 SGHTA, CDR2 FQGNSA.

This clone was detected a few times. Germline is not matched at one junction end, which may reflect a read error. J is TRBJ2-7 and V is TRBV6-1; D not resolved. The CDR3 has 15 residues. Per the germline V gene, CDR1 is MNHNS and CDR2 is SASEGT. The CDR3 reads CAISESTVSSYEQYF. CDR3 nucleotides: TGTGCCATCAGTGAGTCTACGGTGAGCTCCTACGAGCAGTACTTC.

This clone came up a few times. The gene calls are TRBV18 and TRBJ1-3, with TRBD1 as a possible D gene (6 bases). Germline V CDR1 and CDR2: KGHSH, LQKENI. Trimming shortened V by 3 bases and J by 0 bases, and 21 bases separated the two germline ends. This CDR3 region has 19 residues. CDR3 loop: CASSPAPSYGTLSGNTIYF. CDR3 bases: TGTGCCAGCTCACCGGCTCCTTCTTACGGGACACTCTCTGGAAACACCATATATTTT. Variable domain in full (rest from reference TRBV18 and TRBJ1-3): NAGVMQNPRHLVRRRGQEARLRCSPMKGHSHVYWYRQLPEEGLKFMVYLQKENIIDESGMPKERFSAEFPKEGPSILRIQQVVRGDSAAYFCASSPAPSYGTLSGNTIYFGEGSWLTVV.

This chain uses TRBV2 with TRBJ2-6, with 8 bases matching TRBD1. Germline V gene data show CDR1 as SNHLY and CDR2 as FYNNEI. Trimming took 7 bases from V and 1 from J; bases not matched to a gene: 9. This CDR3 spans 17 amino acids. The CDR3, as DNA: TGTGCCAGCACTTATTCAGGGGGCAGGTCTGGGGCCAACGTCCTGACTTTC. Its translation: CASTYSGGRSGANVLTF.

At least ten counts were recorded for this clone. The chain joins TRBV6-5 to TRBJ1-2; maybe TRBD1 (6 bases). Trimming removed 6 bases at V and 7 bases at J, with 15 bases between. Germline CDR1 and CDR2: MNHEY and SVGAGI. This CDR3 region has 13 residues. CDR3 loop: CASSLNRVAGYTF. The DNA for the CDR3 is TGTGCCAGCAGCCTTAACAGGGTGGCTGGCTACACCTTC.

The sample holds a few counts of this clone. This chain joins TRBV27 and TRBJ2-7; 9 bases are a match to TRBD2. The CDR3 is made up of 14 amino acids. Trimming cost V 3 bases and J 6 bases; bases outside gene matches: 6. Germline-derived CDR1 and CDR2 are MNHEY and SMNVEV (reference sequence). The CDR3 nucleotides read TGTGCCAGCAGTTTTAGGCTAGCGGGATCCGAGCAGTACTTC. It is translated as CASSFRLAGSEQYF.

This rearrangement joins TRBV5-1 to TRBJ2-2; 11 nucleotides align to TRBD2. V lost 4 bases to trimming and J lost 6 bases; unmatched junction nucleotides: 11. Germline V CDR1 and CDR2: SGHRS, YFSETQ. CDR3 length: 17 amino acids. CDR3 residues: CASSTLAGGPLSGELFF. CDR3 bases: TGCGCCAGCAGCACTTTAGCGGGAGGGCCACTTTCCGGGGAGCTGTTTTTT.

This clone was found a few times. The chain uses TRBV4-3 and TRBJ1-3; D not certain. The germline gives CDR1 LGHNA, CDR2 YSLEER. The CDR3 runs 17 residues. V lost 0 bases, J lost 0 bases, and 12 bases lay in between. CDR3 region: CASSQDPGSDSGNTIYF. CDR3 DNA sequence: TGCGCCAGCAGCCAAGATCCCGGGTCTGACTCTGGAAACACCATATATTTT.

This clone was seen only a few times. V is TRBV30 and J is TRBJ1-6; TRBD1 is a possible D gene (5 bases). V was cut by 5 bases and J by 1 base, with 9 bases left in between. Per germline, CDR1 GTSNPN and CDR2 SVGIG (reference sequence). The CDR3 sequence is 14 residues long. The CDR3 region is CAWRGVSYNSPLHF. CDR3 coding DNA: TGTGCCTGGCGGGGGGTTTCCTATAATTCACCCCTCCACTTT.

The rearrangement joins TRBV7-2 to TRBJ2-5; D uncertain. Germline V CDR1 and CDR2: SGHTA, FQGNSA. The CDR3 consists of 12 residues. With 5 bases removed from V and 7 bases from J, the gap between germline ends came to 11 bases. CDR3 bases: TGTGCCAGCAGCCTACTCCTGAGGACCCAGTACTTC. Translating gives CASSLLLRTQYF.

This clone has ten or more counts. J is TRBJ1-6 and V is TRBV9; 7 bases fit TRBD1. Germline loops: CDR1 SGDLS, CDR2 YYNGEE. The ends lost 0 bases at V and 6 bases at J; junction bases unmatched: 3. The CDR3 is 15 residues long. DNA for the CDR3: TGTGCCAGCAGCGTAGAAGGGACAGCTAATTCACCCCTCCACTTT. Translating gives CASSVEGTANSPLHF.

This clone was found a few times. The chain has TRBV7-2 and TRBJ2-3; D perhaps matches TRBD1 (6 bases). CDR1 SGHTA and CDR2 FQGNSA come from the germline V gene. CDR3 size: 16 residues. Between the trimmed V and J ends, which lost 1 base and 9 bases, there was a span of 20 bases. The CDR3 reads CASSLVGTPVGGTQYF. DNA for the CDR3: TGTGCCAGCAGCTTAGTCGGGACACCGGTAGGGGGAACGCAGTATTTT.

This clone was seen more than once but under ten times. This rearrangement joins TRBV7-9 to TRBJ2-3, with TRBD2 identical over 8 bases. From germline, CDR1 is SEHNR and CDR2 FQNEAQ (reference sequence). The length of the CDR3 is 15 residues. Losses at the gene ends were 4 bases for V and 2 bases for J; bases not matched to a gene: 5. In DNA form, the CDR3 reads TGTGCCAGCAGCTCATTAGCGGGAACCACAGATACGCAGTATTTT. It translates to CASSSLAGTTDTQYF.

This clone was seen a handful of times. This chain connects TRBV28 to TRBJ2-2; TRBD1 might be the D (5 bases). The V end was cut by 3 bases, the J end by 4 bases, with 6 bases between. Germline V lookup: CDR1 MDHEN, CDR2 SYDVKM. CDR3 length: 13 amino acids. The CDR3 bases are TGTGCCAGCAGTTTCAGGGCCACCGGGGAGCTGTTTTTT. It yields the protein CASSFRATGELFF.

The CDR3 is CASSTRGSIEGELFF. CDR3 DNA: TGTGCCAGCAGCACCCGGGGGAGTATCGAGGGGGAGCTGTTTTTT. The chain is built from TRBV9 and TRBJ2-2; weak D call: TRBD2 (6 bases). V dropped 4 bases and J dropped 8 bases, with 18 bases sitting between them. Germline V lookup: CDR1 SGDLS, CDR2 YYNGEE. This CDR3 region has 15 residues. The full variable domain, rest sourced from reference TRBV9 and TRBJ2-2, is DSGVTQTPKHLITATGQRVTLRCSPRSGDLSVYWYQQSLDQGLQFLIQYYNGEERAKGNILERFSAQQFPDLHSELNLSSLELGDSALYFCASSTRGSIEGELFFGEGSRLTVL.

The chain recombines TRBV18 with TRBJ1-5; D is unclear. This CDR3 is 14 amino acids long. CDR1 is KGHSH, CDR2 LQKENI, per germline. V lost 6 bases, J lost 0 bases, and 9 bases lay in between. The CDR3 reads CASSPSNSNQPQHF. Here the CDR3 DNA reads TGTGCCAGCTCGCCCTCTAATAGCAATCAGCCCCAGCATTTT.

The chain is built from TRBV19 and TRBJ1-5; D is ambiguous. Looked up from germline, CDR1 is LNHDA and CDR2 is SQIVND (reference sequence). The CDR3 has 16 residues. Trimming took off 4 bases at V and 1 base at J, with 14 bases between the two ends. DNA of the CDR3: TGTGCCAGTAGTAGGACTCGGGCGCGAAGCAATCAGCCCCAGCATTTT. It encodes CASSRTRARSNQPQHF. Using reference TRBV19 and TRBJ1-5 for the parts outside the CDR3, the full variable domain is DGGITQSPKYLFRKEGQNVTLSCEQNLNHDAMYWYRQDPGQGLRLIYYSQIVNDFQKGDIAEGYSVSREKKESFPLTVTSAQKNPTAFYLCASSRTRARSNQPQHFGDGTRLSIL.

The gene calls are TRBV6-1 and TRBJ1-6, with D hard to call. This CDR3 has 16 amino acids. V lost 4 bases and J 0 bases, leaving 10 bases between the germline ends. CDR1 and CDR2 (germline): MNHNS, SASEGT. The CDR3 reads CASSGFRDSYNSPLHF. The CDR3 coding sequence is TGTGCCAGCAGTGGATTCCGGGACTCCTATAATTCACCCCTCCACTTT.